A single sample gave rise to the 5 T cell receptor beta chains below, sequenced in a study of CXCR3-negative and CXCR3-positive naive CD8 T cells. Libraries were UMI-labeled 5' RACE TRB cDNA. From its re-call of the 5' RACE reads, TCRdb lists each CDR3 protein once, without DNA. Across tens of thousands of distinct CDR3 sequences, the top ten clones capture 0.7% to 0.8% of the sample. Regarding the study as a whole: Relative to CXCR3-negative naive cells, CXCR3-positive naive cells had more hydrophobic TRB CDR3s.

No antigen is known for these receptors. The specimen was naive CXCR3+ CD8+ T cells from blood. Documented subset: CD45RO-CCR7+CD27+CD95- naive CD8+ T cells expressing CXCR3 (TNR3+). These receptors were taken from a human donor in good health. Some clones in this sample may be carry-over from other donors' samples.

This chain connects TRBV14 to TRBJ1-3. The germline CDR1 and CDR2 sequences are SGHDN and FVKESK. The CDR3 contains 17 residues. This CDR3 reads CASSPQPTGVSGNTIYF.

The chain recombines TRBV24-1 with TRBJ2-1; TCRdb proposes TRBD2, but this gene call is untestable without DNA. Looked up from germline, CDR1 is KGHDR and CDR2 is SFDVKD. This CDR3 has 15 residues. This chain's CDR3 is CATSLLGTSGSEQFF.

The rearrangement links TRBV14 to TRBJ2-5; the D call of TRBD1 rests on TCRdb alone, since no DNA is present to check it. There are 17 residues in the CDR3. Germline-derived CDR1 and CDR2 are SGHDN and FVKESK. The CDR3 protein is CASSQERTGGAEETQYF.

The rearrangement uses TRBV29-1 and TRBJ1-2. Germline CDR1 reads SQVTM; CDR2 reads ANQGSEA. The CDR3 has 12 residues. The CDR3 is CSVEDSAYGYTF. The variable domain in full, completed from reference TRBV29-1 and TRBJ1-2, reads SAVISQKPSRDICQRGTSLTIQCQVDSQVTMMFWYRQQPGQSLTLIATANQGSEATYESGFVIDKFPISRPNLTFSTLTVSNMSPEDSSIYLCSVEDSAYGYTFGSGTRLTVV.

The CDR3 loop is CASSPPLGTPTHTQYF. The chain is built from TRBV28 and TRBJ2-3; TCRdb names TRBD1, which stays unverified in the absence of DNA. CDR1 is MDHEN and CDR2 is SYDVKM in the germline V gene. CDR3 length: 16 amino acids.